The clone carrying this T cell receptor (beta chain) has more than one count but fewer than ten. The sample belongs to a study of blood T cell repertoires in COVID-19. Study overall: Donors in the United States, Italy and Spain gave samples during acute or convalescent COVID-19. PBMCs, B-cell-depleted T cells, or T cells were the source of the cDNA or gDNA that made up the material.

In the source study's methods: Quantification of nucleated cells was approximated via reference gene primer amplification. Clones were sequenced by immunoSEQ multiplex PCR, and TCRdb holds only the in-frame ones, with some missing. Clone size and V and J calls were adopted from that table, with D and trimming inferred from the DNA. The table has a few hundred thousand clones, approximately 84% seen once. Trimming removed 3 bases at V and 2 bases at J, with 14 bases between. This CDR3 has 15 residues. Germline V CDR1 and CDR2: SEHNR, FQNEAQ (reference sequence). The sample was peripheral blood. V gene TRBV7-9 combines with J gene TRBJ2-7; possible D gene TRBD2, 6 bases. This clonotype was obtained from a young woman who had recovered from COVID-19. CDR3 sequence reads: CASSLGGQTAYEQYF. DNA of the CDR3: TGTGCCAGCAGCTTGGGAGGTCAGACCGCCTACGAGCAGTACTTC.